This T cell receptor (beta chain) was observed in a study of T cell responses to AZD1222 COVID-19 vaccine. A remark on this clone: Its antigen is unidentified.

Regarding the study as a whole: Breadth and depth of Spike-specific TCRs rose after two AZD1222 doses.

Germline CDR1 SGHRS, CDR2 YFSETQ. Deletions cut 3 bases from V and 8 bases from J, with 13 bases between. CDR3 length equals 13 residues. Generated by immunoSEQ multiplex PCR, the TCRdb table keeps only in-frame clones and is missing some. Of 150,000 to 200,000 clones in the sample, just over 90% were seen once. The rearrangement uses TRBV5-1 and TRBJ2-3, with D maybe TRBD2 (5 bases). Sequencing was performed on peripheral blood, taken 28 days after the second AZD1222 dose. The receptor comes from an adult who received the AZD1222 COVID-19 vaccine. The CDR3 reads CASSSSPGGTQYF. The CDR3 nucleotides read TGCGCCAGCAGCTCATCTCCAGGAGGTACGCAGTATTTT. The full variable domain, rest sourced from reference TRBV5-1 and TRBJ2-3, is KAGVTQTPRYLIKTRGQQVTLSCSPISGHRSVSWYQQTPGQGLQFLFEYFSETQRNKGNFPGRFSGRQFSNSRSEMNVSTLELGDSALYLCASSSSPGGTQYFGPGTRLTVL.